The 8 T cell receptor beta chains reported below all come from one sample, sequenced in a study of identical twins. TCRdb fed the 5' RACE reads into MiXCR, producing one record per CDR3 protein. Found here are some 900,000 distinct CDR3 sequences, approximately 13% of them singletons; the top ten hold about 1.6%. The same sample was also studied in work on yellow fever vaccine responses in identical twins.

Sequenced sample: PBMCs. The receptors shown here come from a woman aged 18-29 years in good health.

This clonotype was observed a few times. The chain uses TRBV20-1 and TRBJ1-2, with TRBD1 matching 8 bases. With V trimmed by 6 bases and J by 5 bases, 11 bases remained unmatched. This CDR3 spans 14 amino acids. The germline gives CDR1 DFQATT, CDR2 SNEGSKA (reference sequence). This chain's CDR3 is CSAGQGTFEYGYTF. The CDR3 coding sequence is TGCAGTGCCGGACAGGGAACGTTTGAATATGGCTACACCTTC.

This clonotype has a count of ten or more. V and J are TRBV7-8 and TRBJ2-1, with TRBD2 matching over 12 bases. V lost 1 base and J lost 10; bases outside the gene matches: 2. The CDR3 length is 14 residues. Germline V CDR1 and CDR2: SGHVS, FQNEAQ. The DNA for the CDR3 is TGTGCCAGCAGCTTAGTGACTAGCGGGGGAGAGCAGTTCTTC. This gives the protein CASSLVTSGGEQFF.

This clonotype has at least ten counts. V is TRBV12-3 or TRBV12-4 and J is TRBJ1-6; 8 bases line up with TRBD1. CDR3 length: 15 residues. The ends lost 6 bases at V and 7 bases at J; junction bases unmatched: 8. The CDR3 DNA follows: TGTGCCAGCAGGGACGAGGGACAGGCAAATTCACCCCTCCACTTT. Amino acid sequence: CASRDEGQANSPLHF.

The sample holds a few counts of this clonotype. The V call is TRBV7-8, the J call TRBJ2-1; 8 bases agree with TRBD2. The CDR3 runs 17 residues. V dropped 5 bases and J dropped 0; count of bases not matched to a gene: 9. The V gene's germline CDR1 is SGHVS and CDR2 FQNEAQ. The CDR3 here is CASSKHIAGSSYNEQFF. CDR3 nucleotides: TGTGCCAGCAGCAAACACATAGCGGGGAGCTCCTACAATGAGCAGTTCTTC.

V usage is TRBV28 and J usage is TRBJ2-7, with D perhaps TRBD2 (6 bases). Germline loops: CDR1 MDHEN, CDR2 SYDVKM. The V and J ends lost 5 bases and 5 bases respectively, with 13 bases between them. This CDR3 comprises 13 residues. CDR3 sequence: CASSVGLPDEQYF. DNA of the CDR3: TGTGCCAGCAGTGTGGGACTCCCCGACGAGCAGTACTTC.

CDR3 nucleotide sequence: TGTGCCAGCAGCTTAGCCATCCTAGACGGCCGCACAGATACGCAGTATTTT. Protein product: CASSLAILDGRTDTQYF. This chain links TRBV7-9 with TRBJ2-3; no clear D gene. Per germline, CDR1 SEHNR and CDR2 FQNEAQ (reference sequence). The CDR3 loop spans 17 amino acids. V lost 0 bases, J lost 1 base, and 14 bases lay in between.

The rearrangement links TRBV4-2 to TRBJ2-2; 9 bases are a match to TRBD2. V was clipped by 1 base and J by 5 bases; unmatched bases: 8. The CDR3 length is 17 residues. Germline CDR1 LGHNA, CDR2 YNFKEQ. The CDR3 coding sequence is TGTGCCAGCAGCCAAGCGGCGGGGGGGCGAATAACCGGGGAGCTGTTTTTT. Protein sequence: CASSQAAGGRITGELFF.

V is TRBV15 and J is TRBJ2-2; D ambiguous. V was clipped by 2 bases and J by 12 bases, with 10 bases between them. Germline V lookup: CDR1 LNHNV, CDR2 YYDKDF (reference sequence). The CDR3 has 12 amino acids. CDR3 sequence: CATSRQSDQLFF. The CDR3 coding sequence is TGTGCCACCAGCAGACAGTCCGACCAGCTGTTTTTT. The full variable domain, its missing parts supplied by reference TRBV15 and TRBJ2-2, is DAMVIQNPRYQVTQFGKPVTLSCSQTLNHNVMYWYQQKSSQAPKLLFHYYDKDFNNEADTPDNFQSRRPNTSFCFLDIRSPGLGDTAMYLCATSRQSDQLFFGEGSRLTVL.